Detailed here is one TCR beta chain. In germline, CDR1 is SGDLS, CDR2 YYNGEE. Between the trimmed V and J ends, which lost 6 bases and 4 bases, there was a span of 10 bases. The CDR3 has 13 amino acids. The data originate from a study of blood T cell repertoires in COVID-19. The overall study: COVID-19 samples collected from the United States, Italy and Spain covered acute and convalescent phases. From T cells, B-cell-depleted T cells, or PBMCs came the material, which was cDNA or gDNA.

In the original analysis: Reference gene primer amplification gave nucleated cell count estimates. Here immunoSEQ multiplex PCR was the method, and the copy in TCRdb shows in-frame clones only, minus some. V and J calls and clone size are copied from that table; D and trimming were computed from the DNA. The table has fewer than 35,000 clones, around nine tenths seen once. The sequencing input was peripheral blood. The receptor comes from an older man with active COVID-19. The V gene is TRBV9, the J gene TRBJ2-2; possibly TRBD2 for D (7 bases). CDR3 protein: CASKGGTTGELFF. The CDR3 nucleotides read TGTGCCAGCAAGGGGGGGACCACCGGGGAGCTGTTTTTT.